This paragraph reports one T cell receptor (beta chain). Amplified TCR beta CDR3 regions were obtained using RNA transcripts as template. First-round RT-PCR used HTBI primers; second-round multiplex PCR followed. TCRdb analysed the multiplex PCR reads with MiXCR anew, one entry per CDR3 protein. The sample contains 600,000 to 700,000 distinct CDR3 sequences, roughly 41% of which appear only once. Germline CDR1 MGHDK, CDR2 SYGVNS. The CDR3 is made up of 15 amino acids. The V gene lost 2 bases and the J gene lost 7 bases, with 15 bases spanning the gap. This sample was included in a study of Graves' ophthalmopathy and Graves' hyperthyroidism.

The V and J genes are TRBV25-1 and TRBJ1-5; no firm D call. The specimen was peripheral blood. This receptor was identified in an adult man with Graves' ophthalmopathy. CDR3 protein: CASSEAGVSEQPQHF. The CDR3 DNA is TGTGCCAGCAGTGAAGCGGGAGTAAGCGAGCAGCCCCAGCATTTT.